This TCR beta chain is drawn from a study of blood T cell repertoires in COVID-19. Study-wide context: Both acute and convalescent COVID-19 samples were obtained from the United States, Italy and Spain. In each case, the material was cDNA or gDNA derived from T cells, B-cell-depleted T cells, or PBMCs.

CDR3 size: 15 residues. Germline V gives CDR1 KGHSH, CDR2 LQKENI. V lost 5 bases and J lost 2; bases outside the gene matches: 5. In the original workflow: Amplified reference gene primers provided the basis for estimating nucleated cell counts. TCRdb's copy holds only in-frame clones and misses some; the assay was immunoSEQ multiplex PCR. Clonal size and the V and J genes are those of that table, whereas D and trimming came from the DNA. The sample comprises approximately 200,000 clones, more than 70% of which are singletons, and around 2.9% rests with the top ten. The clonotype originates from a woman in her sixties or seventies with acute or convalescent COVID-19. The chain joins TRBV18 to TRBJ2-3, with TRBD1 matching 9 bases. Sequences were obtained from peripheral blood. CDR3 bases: TGTGCCAGCTCAGCCCGGGACAGGGACACAGATACGCAGTATTTT. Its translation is CASSARDRDTDTQYF. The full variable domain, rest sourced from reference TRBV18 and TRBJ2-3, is NAGVMQNPRHLVRRRGQEARLRCSPMKGHSHVYWYRQLPEEGLKFMVYLQKENIIDESGMPKERFSAEFPKEGPSILRIQQVVRGDSAAYFCASSARDRDTDTQYFGPGTRLTVL.